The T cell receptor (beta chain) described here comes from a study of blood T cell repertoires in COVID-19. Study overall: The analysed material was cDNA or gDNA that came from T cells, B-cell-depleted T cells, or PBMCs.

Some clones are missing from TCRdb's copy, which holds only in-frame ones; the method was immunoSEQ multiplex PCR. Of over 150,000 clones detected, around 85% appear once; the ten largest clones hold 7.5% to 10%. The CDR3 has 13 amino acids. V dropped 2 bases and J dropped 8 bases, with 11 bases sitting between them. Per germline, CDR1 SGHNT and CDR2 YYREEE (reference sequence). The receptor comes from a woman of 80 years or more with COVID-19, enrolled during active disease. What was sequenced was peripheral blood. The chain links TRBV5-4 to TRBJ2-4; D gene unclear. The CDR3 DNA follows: TGTGCCAGCAGCTTACCCCCCGAGGACATTCAGTACTTC. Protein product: CASSLPPEDIQYF.